This TCR beta chain was sequenced for a study of blood T cell repertoires in COVID-19. Profiled with immunoSEQ multiplex PCR; TCRdb holds only in-frame clones, not every one. The sample includes about 18,000 clones, 75% to 90% seen only once; the top ten take about 13%. This clone showed up just a few times. The germline gives CDR1 SGHVS, CDR2 FQNEAQ. The CDR3 runs 15 residues. Trimming removed 1 base at V and 9 bases at J, with 13 bases between. The chain uses TRBV7-8 and TRBJ1-6; D gene ambiguous. The TCR comes from a man aged 55 to 70 with active COVID-19. The sequencing input was peripheral blood. CDR3 protein: CASSLVGREGSPLHF. The DNA for the CDR3 is TGTGCCAGCAGCTTAGTCGGGAGGGAGGGTTCACCCCTCCACTTT.